The sample holds many counts of the clone carrying this T cell receptor beta chain. The antigen is unknown. This sample is part of a study of Graves' ophthalmopathy and Graves' hyperthyroidism. RNA transcripts served as template for amplifying TCR beta CDR3 sequences. An opening RT-PCR round employed HTBI primers and preceded a second-round multiplex PCR. MiXCR, run by TCRdb on the multiplex PCR reads, gives a single entry per CDR3 protein. The profile covers roughly 500,000 distinct CDR3 sequences, with about 15% appearing a single time and over 8% taken by the ten largest. General observations from the study: Discriminating ophthalmopathy from stable hyperthyroidism, a 13-signature model attained a sensitivity of 85% to 90% and a specificity of around 81%.

CDR3 length: 13 amino acids. V lost 4 bases and J 2 bases, leaving 11 bases between the germline ends. From germline, CDR1 is DFQATT and CDR2 SNEGSKA (reference sequence). This TCR was recovered from a young woman with Graves' ophthalmopathy. V and J are TRBV20-1 and TRBJ2-5; D is ambiguous. The material sequenced was blood. Here the CDR3 reads CSANWGKQETQYF. The CDR3 DNA follows: TGCAGTGCTAACTGGGGAAAACAAGAGACCCAGTACTTC.